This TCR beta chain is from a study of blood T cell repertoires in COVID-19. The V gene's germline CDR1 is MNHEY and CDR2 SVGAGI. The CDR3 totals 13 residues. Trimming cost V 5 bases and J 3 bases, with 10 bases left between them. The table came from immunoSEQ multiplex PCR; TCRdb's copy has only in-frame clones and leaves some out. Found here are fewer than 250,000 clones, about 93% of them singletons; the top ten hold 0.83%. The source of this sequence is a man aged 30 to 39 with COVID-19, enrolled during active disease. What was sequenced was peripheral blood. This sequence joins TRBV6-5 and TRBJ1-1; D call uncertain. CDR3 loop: CASSRRADTEAFF. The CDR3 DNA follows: TGTGCCAGCAGTCGACGAGCGGACACTGAAGCTTTCTTT.